Below are 23 T cell receptor beta chains sequenced from a single sample in a study of blood T cell repertoires in COVID-19. Generated by immunoSEQ multiplex PCR, the TCRdb table keeps only in-frame clones and is missing some. Seen here are 200,000 or so clones, roughly 82% observed once, and the top ten hold roughly 13%. Specimen: peripheral blood. These TCRs come from a human donor in a cohort sampled during active COVID-19.

This clone was counted a few times. The chain employs TRBV10-3 and TRBJ2-7; 7 bases line up with TRBD2. The V gene's germline CDR1 is ENHRY and CDR2 SYGVKD. V lost 8 bases to trimming and J lost 5 bases; unmatched junction nucleotides: 15. This CDR3 region has 15 residues. The DNA of the CDR3 is TGTGCCATCCCCACCCTTAAGACTAGCTCTGACGAGCAGTACTTC. It codes for CAIPTLKTSSDEQYF.

The chain employs TRBV11-2 and TRBJ2-7, with 8 bases lining up with TRBD1. The V gene end was trimmed by 4 bases and the J gene end by 0 bases; junction bases not matched to a gene: 2. CDR3 length equals 14 residues. Germline V gene lookup returns CDR1 SGHAT and CDR2 FQNNGV. CDR3 protein: CASSSTGVSYEQYF. CDR3 nucleotides: TGTGCCAGCAGCTCGACAGGGGTCTCCTACGAGCAGTACTTC.

This clone is a singleton in its sample. The chain links TRBV11-3 to TRBJ2-1; 7 bases match TRBD2. Germline V CDR1 and CDR2: SGHNT, YENEEA. Germline trimming cut 5 bases from V and 5 bases from J; bases unmatched to any gene: 9. The CDR3 is made up of 15 amino acids. CDR3 sequence reads: CASSAGTINHNEQFF. The CDR3 bases are TGTGCCAGCAGCGCTGGGACTATCAACCACAATGAGCAGTTCTTC.

This chain links TRBV21-1 with TRBJ2-3; TRBD2 is taken as the D call from the table, unchecked against the DNA. TRBV21-1 counts as a pseudogene. The length of the CDR3 is 16 residues. This CDR3 reads CASSKLREEDGDTQYF. The CDR3 region has the DNA TGTGCCAGCAGCAAACTCCGGGAGGAGGATGGAGATACGCAGTATTTT.

J is TRBJ2-1 and V is TRBV2; D gene unclear. Between the trimmed V and J ends, which lost 10 bases and 4 bases, there was a span of 14 bases. The CDR3 covers 13 residues. Germline CDR1 SNHLY, CDR2 FYNNEI. CDR3 coding DNA: TGTGCCACCGCAAGCGAGGTTTACAATGAGCAGTTCTTC. Encoded protein: CATASEVYNEQFF.

This clone turned up a few times. The genes are TRBV7-2 and TRBJ2-7, with 14 bases lining up with TRBD2. The germline V gene encodes CDR1 SGHTA and CDR2 FQGNSA. The J segment lost 2 bases and the V segment lost 5 bases, leaving 8 bases of the junction unmatched. The CDR3 contains 17 residues. In DNA, the CDR3 is TGTGCCAGCAGCCTAGGAGGACTAGCGGGGGGAGCCTACGAGCAGTACTTC. Translation: CASSLGGLAGGAYEQYF.

The chain links TRBV10-2 to TRBJ1-3; 9 bases are a match to TRBD1. Germline CDR1 and CDR2: WSHSY and SAAADI. There are 20 residues in the CDR3. The ends lost 5 bases at V and 0 bases at J; junction bases unmatched: 17. The CDR3 loop is CASSLSWGQGFSPSGNTIYF. CDR3 DNA: TGCGCCAGCAGTCTCTCATGGGGACAGGGCTTTAGTCCCTCTGGAAACACCATATATTTT.

The V gene is TRBV7-9, the J gene TRBJ2-4, with 10 bases lining up with TRBD2. The CDR3 loop spans 17 amino acids. Losses at the gene ends were 5 bases for V and 4 bases for J; bases not matched to a gene: 11. CDR1 is SEHNR, CDR2 FQNEAQ, per germline (reference sequence). CDR3 residues: CASSRAFTSGVKNIQYF. For the CDR3, the DNA is TGTGCCAGCAGCCGGGCCTTTACTAGCGGGGTTAAAAACATTCAGTACTTC.

In the case of this clone: A read error may produce the germline difference seen at one junction end. V and J are TRBV27 and TRBJ2-1, with TRBD2 as a possible D gene (5 bases). The CDR3 has 16 amino acids. The germline V gene has CDR1 MNHEY and CDR2 SMNVEV (reference sequence). CDR3 in amino acids: CANSLTSGSSYNEQFF. In DNA, the CDR3 is TGTGCCAACAGTTTGACAAGTGGGAGCTCCTACAATGAGCAGTTCTTC.

The J gene is TRBJ2-2, the V gene TRBV7-9; D is perhaps TRBD1 (5 bases). The CDR3 runs to 15 residues. In germline, CDR1 is SEHNR, CDR2 FQNEAQ (reference sequence). V was pared by 4 bases and J by 5 bases, with 14 bases between. The CDR3 region has the DNA TGTGCCAGCAGCTCAATTAGGGGTAGGACCGGGGAGCTGTTTTTT. Protein product: CASSSIRGRTGELFF.

The J gene is TRBJ2-6, the V gene TRBV5-1, with D hard to call. Trimming left V 2 bases short and J 0 bases short, with 3 bases between. The CDR3 extends over 14 amino acids. Germline assignment: CDR1 SGHRS and CDR2 YFSETQ. The CDR3 is CASSFSSGANVLTF. CDR3 DNA: TGCGCCAGCAGCTTCAGCTCTGGGGCCAACGTCCTGACTTTC. Full variable domain (rest looked up from reference TRBV5-1 and TRBJ2-6): KAGVTQTPRYLIKTRGQQVTLSCSPISGHRSVSWYQQTPGQGLQFLFEYFSETQRNKGNFPGRFSGRQFSNSRSEMNVSTLELGDSALYLCASSFSSGANVLTFGAGSRLTVL.

DNA for the CDR3: TGCGCCAGCAGGTTTACCCTAGCTGAGTTGGCCTACGAGCAGTACTTC. It codes for CASRFTLAELAYEQYF. V is TRBV5-1 and J is TRBJ2-7, with a tentative D call TRBD2 (5 bases). This CDR3 is 16 amino acids long. Germline assignment: CDR1 SGHRS and CDR2 YFSETQ. V shed 5 bases and J shed 2 bases, with 20 bases lying between them.

The rearrangement uses TRBV15 and TRBJ2-7; 7 bases are shared with TRBD2. Trimming removed 0 bases from V and 3 bases from J; junction bases left unmatched: 5. In germline, CDR1 is LNHNV, CDR2 YYDKDF (reference sequence). This CDR3 comprises 15 residues. CDR3 protein: CATSRDLGTIYEQYF. CDR3 DNA sequence: TGTGCCACCAGCAGAGATCTGGGGACTATCTACGAGCAGTACTTC.

The V and J genes are TRBV28 and TRBJ1-5; weak D call: TRBD1 (5 bases). The V and J ends lost 7 bases and 7 bases respectively, with 11 bases between them. The germline gives CDR1 MDHEN, CDR2 SYDVKM. The CDR3 is 12 residues long. The DNA of the CDR3 is TGTGCCAGCAAATTGGGGCGGCAGCCCCAGCATTTT. Protein sequence: CASKLGRQPQHF. Combining the CDR3 with reference TRBV28 and TRBJ1-5 gives the whole variable domain DVKVTQSSRYLVKRTGEKVFLECVQDMDHENMFWYRQDPGLGLRLIYFSYDVKMKEKGDIPEGYSVSREKKERFSLILESASTNQTSMYLCASKLGRQPQHFGDGTRLSIL.

Worth noting for this clone: The same CDR3 can be traced to other DNA sequences in this sample. The chain combines TRBV19 with TRBJ2-7, with D unresolved. With 3 bases removed from V and 1 base from J, the gap between germline ends came to 7 bases. CDR3 size: 13 residues. CDR1 is LNHDA and CDR2 is SQIVND in the germline V gene (reference sequence). CDR3 protein: CASSITGSYEQYF. The CDR3 DNA reads TGTGCCAGTAGTATCACCGGGTCCTACGAGCAGTACTTC. Based on the CDR3 plus reference TRBV19 and TRBJ2-7, the full variable domain is DGGITQSPKYLFRKEGQNVTLSCEQNLNHDAMYWYRQDPGQGLRLIYYSQIVNDFQKGDIAEGYSVSREKKESFPLTVTSAQKNPTAFYLCASSITGSYEQYFGPGTRLTVT.

This clone was picked up a small number of times. The chain couples TRBV6-6 to TRBJ1-3; TRBD1 matches at 7 bases. CDR1 is MNHNY, CDR2 SVGAGI, per germline (reference sequence). The ends lost 7 bases at V and 4 bases at J; junction bases unmatched: 10. This CDR3 region has 15 residues. The CDR3 DNA reads as TGTGCCAGCACCGACAGGGTATCAATGGGAAACACCATATATTTT. Residues: CASTDRVSMGNTIYF.

This clone occurred once. The genes are TRBV15 and TRBJ2-1; tentatively, D is TRBD2 (6 bases). Germline V gene sequence: CDR1 LNHNV, CDR2 YYDKDF (reference sequence). V lost 0 bases, J lost 8 bases, and 14 bases lay in between. This CDR3 comprises 15 residues. CDR3 in amino acids: CATSRDPGSKDEQFF. CDR3 sequence (DNA): TGTGCCACCAGCAGAGACCCCGGGAGTAAAGATGAGCAGTTCTTC.

The rearrangement links TRBV5-1 to TRBJ2-3, with a possible D match to TRBD1 (6 bases). Germline V gene data show CDR1 as SGHRS and CDR2 as YFSETQ. V lost 4 bases and J lost 4, with 16 bases in between. The CDR3 is made up of 15 amino acids. CDR3 sequence: CASSLGARTADTQYF. CDR3 DNA: TGCGCCAGCAGCCTGGGGGCCCGAACGGCAGATACGCAGTATTTT.

The chain employs TRBV6-5 and TRBJ1-2; D gene ambiguous. The germline V gene encodes CDR1 MNHEY and CDR2 SVGAGI. The CDR3 is 14 amino acids. Trimming left V 2 bases short and J 4 bases short, with 11 bases between. The CDR3 DNA reads as TGTGCCAGCAGTTACGGCCGATTCCGCTATGGCTACACCTTC. Amino acid sequence: CASSYGRFRYGYTF.

The chain recombines TRBV5-1 with TRBJ2-7; D is possibly TRBD2 (6 bases). CDR3 length: 15 residues. V lost 4 bases to trimming and J lost 6 bases, with 20 bases between them. Germline V CDR1 and CDR2: SGHRS, YFSETQ. CDR3 region: CASSIWDSTDGEQYF. CDR3 sequence (DNA): TGCGCCAGCAGCATTTGGGACTCGACAGATGGCGAGCAGTACTTC.

This chain connects TRBV30 to TRBJ1-1; no clear D gene. Germline V gene lookup returns CDR1 GTSNPN and CDR2 SVGIG (reference sequence). This CDR3 spans 12 amino acids. Trimming took 3 bases from V and 0 from J, leaving 5 bases between them. The CDR3 DNA follows: TGTGCCTGGAGGGGCATGAACACTGAAGCTTTCTTT. It encodes CAWRGMNTEAFF.

The genes are TRBV9 and TRBJ2-2; D gene unclear. There are 14 residues in the CDR3. The V end was cut by 0 bases, the J end by 0 bases, with 3 bases between. The germline CDR1 and CDR2 sequences are SGDLS and YYNGEE. The CDR3 region has the DNA TGTGCCAGCAGCGTAGTATCGAACACCGGGGAGCTGTTTTTT. The encoded protein is CASSVVSNTGELFF.

The rearrangement links TRBV11-2 to TRBJ2-1, with TRBD2 matching 11 bases. The CDR3 spans 17 residues. CDR1 and CDR2 (germline): SGHAT, FQNNGV. J lost 6 bases, V lost 1 base, and 8 bases had no gene match. Written as DNA, the CDR3 is TGTGCCAGCAGCTTAGGCCCCACTAGCGGGAGCGCCAATGAGCAGTTCTTC. Protein: CASSLGPTSGSANEQFF.